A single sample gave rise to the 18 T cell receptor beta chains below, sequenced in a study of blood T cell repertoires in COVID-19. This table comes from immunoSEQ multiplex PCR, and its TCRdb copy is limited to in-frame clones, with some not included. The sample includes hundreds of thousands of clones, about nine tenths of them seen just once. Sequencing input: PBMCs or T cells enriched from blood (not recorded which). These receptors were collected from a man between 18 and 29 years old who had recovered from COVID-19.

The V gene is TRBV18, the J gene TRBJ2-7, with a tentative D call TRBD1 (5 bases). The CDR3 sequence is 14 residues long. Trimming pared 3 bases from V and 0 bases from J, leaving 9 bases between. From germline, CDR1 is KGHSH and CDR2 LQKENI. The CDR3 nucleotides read TGTGCCAGCTCACCCCTGGACAACTCCTACGAGCAGTACTTC. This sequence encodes CASSPLDNSYEQYF.

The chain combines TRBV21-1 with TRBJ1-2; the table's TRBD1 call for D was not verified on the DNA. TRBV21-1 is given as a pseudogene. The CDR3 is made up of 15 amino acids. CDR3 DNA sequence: TGTGCCAGCAGCACCCCCCACAGGCCTAACTATGGCTACACCTTC. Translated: CASSTPHRPNYGYTF.

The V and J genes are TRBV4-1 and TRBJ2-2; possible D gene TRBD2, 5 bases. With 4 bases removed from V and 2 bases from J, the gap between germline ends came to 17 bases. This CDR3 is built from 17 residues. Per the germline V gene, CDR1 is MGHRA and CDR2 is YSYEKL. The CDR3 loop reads CASSLGYGMTNTGELFF. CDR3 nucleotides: TGCGCCAGCAGCCTAGGTTACGGGATGACTAACACCGGGGAGCTGTTTTTT.

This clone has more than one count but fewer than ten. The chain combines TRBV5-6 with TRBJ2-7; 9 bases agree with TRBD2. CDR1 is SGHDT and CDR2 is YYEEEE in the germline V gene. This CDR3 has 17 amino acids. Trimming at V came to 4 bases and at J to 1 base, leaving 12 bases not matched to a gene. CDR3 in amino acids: CASSKLPGLAQSYEQYF. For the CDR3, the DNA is TGTGCCAGCAGCAAATTACCGGGACTAGCCCAATCCTACGAGCAGTACTTC.

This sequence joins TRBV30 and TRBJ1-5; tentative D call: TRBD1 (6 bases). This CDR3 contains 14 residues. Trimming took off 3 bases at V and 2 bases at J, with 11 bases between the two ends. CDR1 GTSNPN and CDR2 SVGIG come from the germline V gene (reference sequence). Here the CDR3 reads CAWSGRGGNQPQHF. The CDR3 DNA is TGTGCCTGGAGCGGCAGGGGTGGCAATCAGCCCCAGCATTTT.

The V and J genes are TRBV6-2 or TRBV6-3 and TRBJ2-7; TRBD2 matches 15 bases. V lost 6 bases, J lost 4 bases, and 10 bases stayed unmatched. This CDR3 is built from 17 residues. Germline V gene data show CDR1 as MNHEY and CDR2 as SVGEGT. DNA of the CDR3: TGTGCCAGCAGCGACCTACCCGGACTAGCGGGAGGGTACGAGCAGTACTTC. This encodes CASSDLPGLAGGYEQYF.

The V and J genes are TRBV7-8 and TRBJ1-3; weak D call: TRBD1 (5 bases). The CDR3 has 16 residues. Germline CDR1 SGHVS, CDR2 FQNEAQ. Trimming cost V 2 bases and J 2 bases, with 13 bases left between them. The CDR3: CASSLFRGEAGNTIYF. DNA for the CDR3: TGTGCCAGCAGCTTATTCCGGGGGGAGGCTGGAAACACCATATATTTT.

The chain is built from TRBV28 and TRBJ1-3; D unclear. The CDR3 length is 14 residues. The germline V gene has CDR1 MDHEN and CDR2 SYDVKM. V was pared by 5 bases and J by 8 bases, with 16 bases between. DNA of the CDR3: TGTGCCAGCAGTCCACTCGGTGGGCGGGACACCATATATTTT. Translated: CASSPLGGRDTIYF. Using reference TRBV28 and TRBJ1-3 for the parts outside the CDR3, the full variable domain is DVKVTQSSRYLVKRTGEKVFLECVQDMDHENMFWYRQDPGLGLRLIYFSYDVKMKEKGDIPEGYSVSREKKERFSLILESASTNQTSMYLCASSPLGGRDTIYFGEGSWLTVV.

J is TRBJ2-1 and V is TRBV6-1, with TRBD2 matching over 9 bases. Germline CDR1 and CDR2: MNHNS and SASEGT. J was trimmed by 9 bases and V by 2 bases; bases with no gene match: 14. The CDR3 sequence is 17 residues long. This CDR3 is CASSEMRALAGIGEQFF. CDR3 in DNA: TGTGCCAGCAGTGAAATGAGAGCCCTAGCGGGAATTGGTGAGCAGTTCTTC.

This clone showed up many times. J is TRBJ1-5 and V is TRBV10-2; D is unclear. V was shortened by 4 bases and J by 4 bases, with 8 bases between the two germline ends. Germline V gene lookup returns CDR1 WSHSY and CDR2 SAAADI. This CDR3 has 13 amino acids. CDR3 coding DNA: TGCGCCAGCAGTGGGCAGATAAATCAGCCCCAGCATTTT. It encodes CASSGQINQPQHF.

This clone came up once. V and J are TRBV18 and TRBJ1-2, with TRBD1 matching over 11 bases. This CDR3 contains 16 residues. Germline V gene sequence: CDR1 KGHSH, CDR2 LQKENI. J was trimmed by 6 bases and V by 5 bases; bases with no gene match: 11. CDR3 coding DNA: TGTGCCAGCTCAACCGGGACAGGGGGAGTTCTGGATGGCTACACCTTC. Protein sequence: CASSTGTGGVLDGYTF. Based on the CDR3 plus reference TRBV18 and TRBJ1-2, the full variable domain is NAGVMQNPRHLVRRRGQEARLRCSPMKGHSHVYWYRQLPEEGLKFMVYLQKENIIDESGMPKERFSAEFPKEGPSILRIQQVVRGDSAAYFCASSTGTGGVLDGYTFGSGTRLTVV.

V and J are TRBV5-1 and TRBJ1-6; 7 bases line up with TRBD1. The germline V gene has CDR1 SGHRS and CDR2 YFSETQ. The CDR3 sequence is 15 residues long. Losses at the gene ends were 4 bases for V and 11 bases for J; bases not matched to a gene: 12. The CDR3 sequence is CASSREGQSGTPLHF. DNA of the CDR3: TGCGCCAGCAGCCGGGAGGGACAGAGCGGGACACCCCTCCACTTT.

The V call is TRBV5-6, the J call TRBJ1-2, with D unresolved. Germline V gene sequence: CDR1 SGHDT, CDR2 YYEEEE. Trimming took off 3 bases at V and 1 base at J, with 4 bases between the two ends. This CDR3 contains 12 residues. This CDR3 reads CASSSYNYGYTF. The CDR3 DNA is TGTGCCAGCAGCTCCTATAACTATGGCTACACCTTC.

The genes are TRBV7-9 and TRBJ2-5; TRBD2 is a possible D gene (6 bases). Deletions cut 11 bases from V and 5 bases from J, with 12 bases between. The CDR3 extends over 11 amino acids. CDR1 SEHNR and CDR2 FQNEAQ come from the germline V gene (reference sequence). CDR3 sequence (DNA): TGTGCCGCCGGGACTTGGGAGACCCAGTACTTC. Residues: CAAGTWETQYF. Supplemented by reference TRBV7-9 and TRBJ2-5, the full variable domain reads DTGVSQNPRHKITKRGQNVTFRCDPISEHNRLYWYRQTLGQGPEFLTYFQNEAQLEKSRLLSDRFSAERPKGSFSTLEIQRTEQGDSAMYLCAAGTWETQYFGPGTRLLVL.

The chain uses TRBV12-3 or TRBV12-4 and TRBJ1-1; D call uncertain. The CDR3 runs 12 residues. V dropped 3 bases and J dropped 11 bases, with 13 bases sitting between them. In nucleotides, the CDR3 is TGTGCCAGCAGTTTTCGAGGGTTTGACGCTTTCTTT. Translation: CASSFRGFDAFF.

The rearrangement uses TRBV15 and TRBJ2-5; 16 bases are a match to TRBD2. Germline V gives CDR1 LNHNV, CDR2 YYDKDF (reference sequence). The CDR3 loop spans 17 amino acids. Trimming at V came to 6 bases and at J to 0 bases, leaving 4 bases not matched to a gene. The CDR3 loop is CATSSGLAGGYQETQYF. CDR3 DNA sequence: TGTGCCACCAGTTCGGGACTAGCGGGGGGGTACCAAGAGACCCAGTACTTC. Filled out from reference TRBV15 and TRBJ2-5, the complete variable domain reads DAMVIQNPRYQVTQFGKPVTLSCSQTLNHNVMYWYQQKSSQAPKLLFHYYDKDFNNEADTPDNFQSRRPNTSFCFLDIRSPGLGDTAMYLCATSSGLAGGYQETQYFGPGTRLLVL.

The DNA of the CDR3 is TGCGCCAGCAGCCCCCAGGGATCCGGGGAGCTGTTTTTT. Protein: CASSPQGSGELFF. The chain joins TRBV5-1 to TRBJ2-2, with D maybe TRBD1 (5 bases). The CDR3 has 13 residues. The V end was cut by 4 bases, the J end by 6 bases, with 10 bases between. Germline V gene sequence: CDR1 SGHRS, CDR2 YFSETQ. Supplemented by reference TRBV5-1 and TRBJ2-2, the full variable domain reads KAGVTQTPRYLIKTRGQQVTLSCSPISGHRSVSWYQQTPGQGLQFLFEYFSETQRNKGNFPGRFSGRQFSNSRSEMNVSTLELGDSALYLCASSPQGSGELFFGEGSRLTVL.

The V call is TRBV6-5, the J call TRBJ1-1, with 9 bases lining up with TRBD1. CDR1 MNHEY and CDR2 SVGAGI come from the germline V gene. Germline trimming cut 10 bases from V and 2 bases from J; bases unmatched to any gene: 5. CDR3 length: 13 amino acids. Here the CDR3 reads CAIRTGDNTEAFF. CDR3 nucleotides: TGTGCCATCAGGACAGGGGATAACACTGAAGCTTTCTTT.